This TCR beta chain was found in a study of T cell responses to AZD1222 COVID-19 vaccine. Study outcomes and limitations: Sampling captured repertoires only after the peak T cell response. Spike as a whole was targeted by vaccine-associated CD4 TCRs, dominant at 160-218 and 743-854.

Notes on this clone: The target antigen is unknown.

V lost 5 bases and J lost 2, with 7 bases in between. The CDR3 is made up of 14 amino acids. Germline CDR1 reads MNHEY; CDR2 reads SMNVEV (reference sequence). TCRdb's table, derived via immunoSEQ multiplex PCR, lists solely in-frame clones and lacks some. The sample carries over 100,000 clones, around 90% recorded once. The V and J genes are TRBV27 and TRBJ2-6; no firm D call. The sequencing here drew on peripheral blood, taken 28 days after the second AZD1222 dose. This TCR came from an adult who received the AZD1222 COVID-19 vaccine. The CDR3 region is CASSRTTGANVLTF. The CDR3, as DNA: TGTGCCAGCAGTCGCACGACTGGGGCCAACGTCCTGACTTTC.